The sequence of this T cell receptor (beta chain) was determined in a study of blood T cell repertoires in COVID-19. Across the whole study: Both acute and convalescent COVID-19 samples were obtained from the United States, Italy and Spain.

Here immunoSEQ multiplex PCR was the method, and the copy in TCRdb shows in-frame clones only, minus some. Among approximately 240,000 clones listed, less than 90% were seen once. The germline V gene encodes CDR1 MDHEN and CDR2 SYDVKM. V was clipped by 8 bases and J by 0 bases; unmatched bases: 13. The CDR3 has 17 amino acids. Participants reported their clinical history, and cohort assignment relied on those reports. The V call is TRBV28, the J call TRBJ2-1; 7 bases align to TRBD2. The receptor was derived from a woman between 45 and 60 years old in a cohort exposed to, infected with or recovered from COVID-19 (not recorded which). Sequencing was done on a sample of PBMCs or T cells enriched from blood (not recorded which). The CDR3 protein is CASSSGGVTSSYNEQFF. CDR3 sequence (DNA): TGTGCCAGCTCCTCGGGGGGTGTTACTAGCTCCTACAATGAGCAGTTCTTC.